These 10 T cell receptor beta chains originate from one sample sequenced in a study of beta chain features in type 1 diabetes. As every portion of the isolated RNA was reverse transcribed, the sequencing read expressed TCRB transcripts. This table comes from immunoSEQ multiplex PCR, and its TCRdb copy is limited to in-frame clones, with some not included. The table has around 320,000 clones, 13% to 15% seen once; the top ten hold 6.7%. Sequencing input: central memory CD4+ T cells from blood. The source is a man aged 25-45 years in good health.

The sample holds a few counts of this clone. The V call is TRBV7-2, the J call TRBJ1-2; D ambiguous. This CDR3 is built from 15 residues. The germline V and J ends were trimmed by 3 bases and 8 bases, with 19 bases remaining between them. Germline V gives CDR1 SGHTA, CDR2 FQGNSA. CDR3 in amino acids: CASSFSVRDTEGYTF. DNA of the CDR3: TGTGCCAGCAGCTTTAGCGTCCGAGACACCGAGGGCTACACCTTC.

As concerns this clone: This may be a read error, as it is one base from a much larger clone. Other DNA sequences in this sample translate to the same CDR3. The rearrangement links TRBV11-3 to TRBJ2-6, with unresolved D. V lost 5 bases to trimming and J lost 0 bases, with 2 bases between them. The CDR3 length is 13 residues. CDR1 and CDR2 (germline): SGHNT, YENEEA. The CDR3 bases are TGTGCCAGCAGCCCCTCTGGGGCCAACGTCCTGACTTTC. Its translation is CASSPSGANVLTF. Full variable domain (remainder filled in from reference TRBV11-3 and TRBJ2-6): EAGVVQSPRYKIIEKKQPVAFWCNPISGHNTLYWYLQNLGQGPELLIRYENEEAVDDSQLPKDRFSAERLKGVDSTLKIQPAELGDSAVYLCASSPSGANVLTFGAGSRLTVL.

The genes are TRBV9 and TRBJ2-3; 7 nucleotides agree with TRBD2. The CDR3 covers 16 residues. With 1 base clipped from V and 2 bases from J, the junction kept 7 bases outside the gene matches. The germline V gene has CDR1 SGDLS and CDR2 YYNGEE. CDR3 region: CASSVSVAGSTDTQYF. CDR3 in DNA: TGTGCCAGCAGCGTATCGGTAGCGGGTTCCACAGATACGCAGTATTTT.

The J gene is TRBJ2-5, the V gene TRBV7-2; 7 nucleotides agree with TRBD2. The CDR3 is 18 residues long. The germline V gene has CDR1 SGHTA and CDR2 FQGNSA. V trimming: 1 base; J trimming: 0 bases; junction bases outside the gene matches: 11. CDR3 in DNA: TGTGCCAGCAGCTTAGAGATTACGGGAGGCCGATACCAAGAGACCCAGTACTTC. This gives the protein CASSLEITGGRYQETQYF.

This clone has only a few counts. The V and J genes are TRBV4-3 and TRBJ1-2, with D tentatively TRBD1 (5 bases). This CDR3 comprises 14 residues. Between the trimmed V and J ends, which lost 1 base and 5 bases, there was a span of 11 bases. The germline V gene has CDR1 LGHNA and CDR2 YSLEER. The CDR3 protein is CASSQGGAGYGYTF. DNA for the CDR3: TGCGCCAGCAGCCAAGGGGGCGCAGGGTATGGCTACACCTTC.

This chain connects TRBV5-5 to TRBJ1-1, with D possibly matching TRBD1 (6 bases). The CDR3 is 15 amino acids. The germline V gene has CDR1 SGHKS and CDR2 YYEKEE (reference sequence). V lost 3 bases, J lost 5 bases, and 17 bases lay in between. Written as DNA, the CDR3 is TGTGCCAGCAGCTCACCCACAGGGAGGAGAACTGAAGCTTTCTTT. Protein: CASSSPTGRRTEAFF.

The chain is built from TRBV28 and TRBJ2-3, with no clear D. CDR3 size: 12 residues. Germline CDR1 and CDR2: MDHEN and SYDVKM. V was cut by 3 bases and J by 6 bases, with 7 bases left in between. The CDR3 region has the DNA TGTGCCAGCAGTTTCCAACAGGATACGCAGTATTTT. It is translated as CASSFQQDTQYF.

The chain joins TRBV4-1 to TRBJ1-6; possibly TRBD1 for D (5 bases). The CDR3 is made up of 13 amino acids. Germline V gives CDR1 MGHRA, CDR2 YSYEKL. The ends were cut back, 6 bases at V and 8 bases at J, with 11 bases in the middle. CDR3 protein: CASRGDPYSPLHF. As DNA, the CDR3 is TGCGCCAGCAGGGGGGACCCTTATTCACCCCTCCACTTT.

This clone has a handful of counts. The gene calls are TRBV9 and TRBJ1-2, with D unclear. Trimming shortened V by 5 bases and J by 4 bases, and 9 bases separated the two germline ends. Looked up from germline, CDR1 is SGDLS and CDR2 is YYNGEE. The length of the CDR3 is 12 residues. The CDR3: CASSPGSYGYTF. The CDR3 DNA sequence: TGTGCCAGCAGTCCCGGTTCCTATGGCTACACCTTC. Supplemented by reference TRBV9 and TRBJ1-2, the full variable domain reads DSGVTQTPKHLITATGQRVTLRCSPRSGDLSVYWYQQSLDQGLQFLIQYYNGEERAKGNILERFSAQQFPDLHSELNLSSLELGDSALYFCASSPGSYGYTFGSGTRLTVV.

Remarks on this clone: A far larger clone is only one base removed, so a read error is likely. The CDR3 nucleotides read TGTTCCAGCAGCCGCGGGTCCTCCGGGGGGGCTAAAGAGACCCAGTACTTC. Its protein product is CSSSRGSSGGAKETQYF. V and J are TRBV7-7 and TRBJ2-5; 8 bases fit TRBD2. CDR3 length: 17 residues. Looked up from germline, CDR1 is SSHAT and CDR2 is FNYEAQ (reference sequence).